Below are 14 T cell receptor beta chains sequenced from a single sample in a study of Ad26.COV2.S vaccination and SARS-CoV-2 variants. This table comes from immunoSEQ multiplex PCR, and its TCRdb copy is limited to in-frame clones, with some not included. Of 430,000 or so clones in the sample, 90% are singletons; the top ten hold over 9%. Regarding treatment: 15 to 20 received Ad26.COV2.S at low or high dose, single or two shots; about 5 received placebo; per-sample allocation not given. Vaccine and placebo recipients were sampled on day 63 after the first injection. The sequences come from peripheral blood, collected in a trial of Ad26.COV2.S vaccine versus placebo. Source of these receptors: a person aged 18-60 years who received the Ad26.COV2.S COVID-19 vaccine or a placebo.

V usage is TRBV11-2 and J usage is TRBJ2-1, with D perhaps TRBD2 (5 bases). Looked up from germline, CDR1 is SGHAT and CDR2 is FQNNGV. CDR3 size: 15 residues. The germline V and J ends were trimmed by 0 bases and 9 bases, with 15 bases remaining between them. The CDR3 reads CASSLEASTGTEQFF. The CDR3 nucleotides are TGTGCCAGCAGCTTAGAGGCTAGCACCGGCACTGAGCAGTTCTTC. Full variable domain (rest looked up from reference TRBV11-2 and TRBJ2-1): EAGVAQSPRYKIIEKRQSVAFWCNPISGHATLYWYQQILGQGPKLLIQFQNNGVVDDSQLPKDRFSAERLKGVDSTLKIQPAKLEDSAVYLCASSLEASTGTEQFFGPGTRLTVL.

V and J are TRBV2 and TRBJ2-1, with 7 bases fitting TRBD2. Unmatched junction bases numbered 10, after V lost 6 bases and J lost 8 bases. Germline V CDR1 and CDR2: SNHLY, FYNNEI. This CDR3 contains 14 residues. In nucleotides, the CDR3 is TGTGCCAGCAGCGTTTCGCCCGGGGGGTATGAGCAGTTCTTC. It yields the protein CASSVSPGGYEQFF.

V is TRBV19 and J is TRBJ1-2, with 8 bases that match TRBD1. Germline V gene lookup returns CDR1 LNHDA and CDR2 SQIVND (reference sequence). V lost 6 bases, J lost 4 bases, and 13 bases stayed unmatched. The CDR3 covers 16 residues. The CDR3 region is CASSPTSGGAGYGYTF. For the CDR3, the DNA is TGTGCCAGTAGCCCAACCTCAGGGGGCGCTGGCTATGGCTACACCTTC. Drawing the rest from reference TRBV19 and TRBJ1-2, the complete variable domain is DGGITQSPKYLFRKEGQNVTLSCEQNLNHDAMYWYRQDPGQGLRLIYYSQIVNDFQKGDIAEGYSVSREKKESFPLTVTSAQKNPTAFYLCASSPTSGGAGYGYTFGSGTRLTVV.

The CDR3 protein is CASSYSLVPGEAFF. For the CDR3, the DNA is TGTGCCAGCAGTTACTCGTTGGTGCCGGGGGAAGCTTTCTTT. This sequence joins TRBV6-2 or TRBV6-3 and TRBJ1-1, with no clear D. V was trimmed by 0 bases and J by 8 bases, leaving 13 bases between them. The CDR3 spans 14 residues. The germline gives CDR1 MNHEY, CDR2 SVGEGT.

The genes are TRBV4-3 and TRBJ2-2; 10 bases are a match to TRBD2. CDR3 length: 15 residues. J lost 6 bases, V lost 5 bases, and 6 bases had no gene match. The germline V gene encodes CDR1 LGHNA and CDR2 YSLEER. The CDR3 DNA sequence: TGCGCCAGCAGCTTTGGGACTAGCGTCTCCGGGGAGCTGTTTTTT. Encoded protein: CASSFGTSVSGELFF.

The rearrangement links TRBV24-1 to TRBJ2-1, with 7 bases that match TRBD1. After removal of 4 bases from V and 5 bases from J, the junction contained 4 bases not matched to a gene. CDR3 length equals 14 residues. Looked up from germline, CDR1 is KGHDR and CDR2 is SFDVKD. In DNA form, the CDR3 reads TGTGCCACCAGTGACCCCGACAGGGACAATGAGCAGTTCTTC. This codes for CATSDPDRDNEQFF.

This clone was seen once. The rearrangement links TRBV7-2 to TRBJ2-1; 13 nucleotides align to TRBD2. Germline lookup yields CDR1 SGHTA and CDR2 FQGNSA. The V gene end was trimmed by 5 bases and the J gene end by 4 bases; junction bases not matched to a gene: 5. The CDR3 loop spans 16 amino acids. The DNA of the CDR3 is TGTGCCAGCAGCACCCGGACTAGCGGGAGATACAATGAGCAGTTCTTC. This sequence encodes CASSTRTSGRYNEQFF.

This rearrangement joins TRBV20-1 to TRBJ1-5, with no clear D. The CDR3 totals 13 residues. The ends were cut back, 3 bases at V and 0 bases at J, with 6 bases in the middle. Germline-derived CDR1 and CDR2 are DFQATT and SNEGSKA (reference sequence). Here the CDR3 reads CSASGDSNQPQHF. The CDR3 DNA reads TGCAGTGCTAGTGGTGATAGCAATCAGCCCCAGCATTTT.

This clone was observed a single time. The chain links TRBV28 to TRBJ2-3; TRBD2 might be the D (6 bases). Germline V CDR1 and CDR2: MDHEN, SYDVKM. This CDR3 has 13 amino acids. The V and J ends lost 10 bases and 0 bases respectively, with 11 bases between them. CDR3 amino acids: CATDSGSTDTQYF. CDR3 in DNA: TGTGCCACCGACAGCGGGAGCACAGATACGCAGTATTTT.

The chain recombines TRBV5-4 with TRBJ1-1, with D perhaps matching TRBD1 (6 bases). The CDR3 spans 15 residues. The germline V gene encodes CDR1 SGHNT and CDR2 YYREEE (reference sequence). The V and J ends lost 1 base and 0 bases respectively, with 10 bases between them. CDR3 sequence (DNA): TGTGCCAGCAGCTTGTGGGCAGGGGTGAACACTGAAGCTTTCTTT. Residues: CASSLWAGVNTEAFF.

The chain links TRBV2 to TRBJ1-1, with TRBD1 as a possible D gene (5 bases). Trimming cost V 5 bases and J 4 bases, with 11 bases left between them. CDR1 is SNHLY and CDR2 is FYNNEI in the germline V gene. The CDR3 spans 13 residues. The CDR3 loop reads CASSQGRGTEAFF. Here the CDR3 DNA reads TGTGCCAGCAGTCAGGGACGAGGCACTGAAGCTTTCTTT.

V usage is TRBV7-6 and J usage is TRBJ2-1; 10 bases line up with TRBD2. Germline V gives CDR1 SGHVS, CDR2 FNYEAQ. V lost 7 bases and J lost 8; bases outside the gene matches: 8. The CDR3 spans 14 residues. The CDR3 here is CASTLSSGSDEQFF. In nucleotides, the CDR3 is TGTGCCAGCACCCTCTCTAGCGGGAGTGATGAGCAGTTCTTC.

This clone showed up just once. V is TRBV6-8 and J is TRBJ1-5; 8 nucleotides align to TRBD1. J gave up 5 bases and V 0 bases, and 3 bases lay outside the gene matches. The length of the CDR3 is 15 residues. Germline lookup yields CDR1 MNHGY and CDR2 SAAAGT. The CDR3 here is CASSYSRDRYQPQHF. CDR3 nucleotides: TGTGCCAGCAGTTACTCGAGGGACAGGTATCAGCCCCAGCATTTT.

There are a few counts of this clone. The chain couples TRBV5-1 to TRBJ2-3, with D possibly matching TRBD1 (6 bases). Per the germline V gene, CDR1 is SGHRS and CDR2 is YFSETQ. The V end was cut by 4 bases, the J end by 2 bases, with 17 bases between. This CDR3 has 16 amino acids. Here the CDR3 DNA reads TGCGCCAGCAGCAGAGAGACGACAGGCCCCACAGATACGCAGTATTTT. This gives the protein CASSRETTGPTDTQYF.